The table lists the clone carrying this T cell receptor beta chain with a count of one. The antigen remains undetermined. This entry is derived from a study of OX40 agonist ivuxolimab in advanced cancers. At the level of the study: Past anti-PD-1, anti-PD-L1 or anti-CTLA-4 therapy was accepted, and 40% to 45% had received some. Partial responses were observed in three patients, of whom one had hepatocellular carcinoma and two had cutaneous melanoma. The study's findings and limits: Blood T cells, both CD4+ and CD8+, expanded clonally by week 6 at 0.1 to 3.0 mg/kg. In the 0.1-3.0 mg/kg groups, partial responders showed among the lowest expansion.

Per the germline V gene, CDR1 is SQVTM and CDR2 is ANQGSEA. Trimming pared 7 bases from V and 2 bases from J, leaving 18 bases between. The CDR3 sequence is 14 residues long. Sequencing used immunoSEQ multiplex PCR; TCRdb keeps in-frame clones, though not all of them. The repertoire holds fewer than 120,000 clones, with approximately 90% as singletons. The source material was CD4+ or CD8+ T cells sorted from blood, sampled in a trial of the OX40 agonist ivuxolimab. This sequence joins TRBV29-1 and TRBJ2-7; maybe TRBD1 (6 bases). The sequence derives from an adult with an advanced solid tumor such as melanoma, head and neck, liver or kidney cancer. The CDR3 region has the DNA TGCAGCGCCACCGGGACACATGAGACCTACGAGCAGTACTTC. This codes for CSATGTHETYEQYF.